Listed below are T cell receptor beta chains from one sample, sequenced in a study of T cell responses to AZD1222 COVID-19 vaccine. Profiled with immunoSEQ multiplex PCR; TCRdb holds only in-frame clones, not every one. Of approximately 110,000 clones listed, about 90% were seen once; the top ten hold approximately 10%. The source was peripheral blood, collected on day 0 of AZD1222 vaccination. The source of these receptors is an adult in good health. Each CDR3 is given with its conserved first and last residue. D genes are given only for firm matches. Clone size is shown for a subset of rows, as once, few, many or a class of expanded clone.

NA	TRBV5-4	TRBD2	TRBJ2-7	CASSSVGGKREQYF	TGTGCCAGCAGCTCCGTCGGGGGGAAGAGGGAGCAGTACTTC
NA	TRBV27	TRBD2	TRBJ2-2	CASSPRLARGTGELFF	TGTGCCAGCAGCCCGAGACTAGCAAGAGGGACCGGGGAGCTGTTTTTT
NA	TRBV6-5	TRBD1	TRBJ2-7	CASSLGQGGNEQYF	TGTGCCAGCAGTTTGGGACAGGGGGGTAACGAGCAGTACTTC
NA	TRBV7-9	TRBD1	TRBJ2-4	CASSLSYRDREKNIQYF	TGTGCCAGCAGCTTAAGTTATCGGGACAGGGAAAAAAACATTCAGTACTTC
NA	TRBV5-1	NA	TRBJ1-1	CASSTGTFSSEAFF	TGCGCCAGCTCGACCGGGACCTTTAGCTCTGAAGCTTTCTTT
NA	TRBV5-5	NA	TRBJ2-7	CASSLDGTSYEQYF	TGTGCCAGCAGCTTGGACGGCACCTCCTACGAGCAGTACTTC
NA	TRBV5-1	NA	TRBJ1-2	CASSLTGGVYGYTF	TGCGCCAGCAGCTTGACTGGGGGCGTCTATGGCTACACCTTC
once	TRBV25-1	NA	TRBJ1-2	CASSTGYGYTF	TGTGCCAGCAGTACCGGCTATGGCTACACCTTC
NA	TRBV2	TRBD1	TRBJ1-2	CASSEVGTGRDGYTF	TGTGCCAGCAGTGAAGTGGGGACAGGGCGCGATGGCTACACCTTC
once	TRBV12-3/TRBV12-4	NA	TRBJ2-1	CASNDRGRNEQFF	TGTGCCAGCAACGATAGGGGCCGAAATGAGCAGTTCTTC
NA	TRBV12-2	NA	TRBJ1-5	CASRLAGRGARIDSNQPQHF	TGTGCAAGTCGCTTAGCGGGCCGGGGGGCTCGAATAGATAGCAATCAGCCCCAGCATTTT
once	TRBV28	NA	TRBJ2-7	CASSLGRSYEQYF	TGTGCCAGCAGTCTGGGGAGGTCCTACGAGCAGTACTTC
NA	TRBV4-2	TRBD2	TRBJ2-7	CASSPKLSTSGRVEQYF	TGTGCCAGCAGCCCCAAACTTTCGACTAGCGGGAGGGTCGAGCAGTACTTC
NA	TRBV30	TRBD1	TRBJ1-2	CAWSGEGQGAGGYTF	TGTGCCTGGAGTGGAGAGGGACAGGGCGCGGGGGGCTACACCTTC